This is a list of T cell receptor beta chains from one sample in a study of T cell responses to AZD1222 COVID-19 vaccine. Clones were sequenced by immunoSEQ multiplex PCR, and TCRdb holds only the in-frame ones, with some missing. This sample has 95,000 to 150,000 clones; about 90% occur once, and the top ten carry roughly 5.4%. Source: peripheral blood, taken on day 0 of AZD1222 vaccination. The receptors originated from an adult in good health. Each CDR3 is given with its conserved first and last residue.

>TRBV3-1/TRBV3-2|14|TRBJ1-2
CASSPRQANYGYTF
>TRBV11-2|15|TRBJ1-1
CASSFGGTPHTEAFF
>TRBV19|15|TRBJ1-2
CASSALLGQVGGYTF
>TRBV3-1/TRBV3-2|15|TRBJ1-5
CASSQGPGNNQPQHF
>TRBV12-3/TRBV12-4|13|TRBJ1-2
CASSWGTVNGYTF
>TRBV10-2|16|TRBJ1-5
CASSESTLGGNQPQHF
>TRBV5-1|13|TRBJ1-2
CASSSGDYYGYTF
>TRBV28|15|TRBJ1-3
CASSLMAGAGNTIYF
>TRBV14|17|TRBJ1-4
CASSPGVTIATNEKLFF
>TRBV7-8|15|TRBJ2-7
CASSSGSRRVGEQYF
>TRBV7-2|16|TRBJ2-7
CASSWDPDRFPYEQYF
>TRBV7-8|15|TRBJ1-2
CASSPDHGQVYGYTF
>TRBV19|15|TRBJ1-5
CASSLRGPANQPQHF
>TRBV7-3|13|TRBJ1-5
CASSLTENQPQHF
>TRBV4-1|16|TRBJ1-5
CASSQDGTGKGQPQHF
>TRBV30|14|TRBJ2-5
CAWSVGSLSETQYF
>TRBV10-2|12|TRBJ1-2
CASKDSPYGYTF
>TRBV7-9|13|TRBJ1-2
CASSFRAGKGYTF
>TRBV6-5|13|TRBJ1-5
CASTEISNQPQHF
>TRBV2|21|TRBJ1-6
CASKGDQGRTSQSSYNSPLHF
>TRBV19|16|TRBJ2-7
CASSTTLQGTVYGQYF
>TRBV9|18|TRBJ1-4
CASSDPLTPGQLNEKLFF
>TRBV14|18|TRBJ1-2
CASSQGPGQGKENYGYTF
>TRBV2|13|TRBJ1-5
CASRDRPNQPQHF
>TRBV19|15|TRBJ1-4
CASSIPGGGSEKLFF
>TRBV6-5|15|TRBJ1-6
CASSSKTGNVSPLHF
>TRBV6-5|13|TRBJ1-5
CASSITFGRPQHF
>TRBV6-5|13|TRBJ1-1
CASSYGGGTEAFF
>TRBV6-4|17|TRBJ2-2
CASSDKGGRLVTGELFF
>TRBV5-1|15|TRBJ2-7
CASSSGTGGYREQYF
>TRBV28|10|TRBJ1-4
CASRAEKLFF
>TRBV29-1|14|TRBJ1-3
CSVGSGGSGNTIYF
>TRBV5-1|14|TRBJ2-1
CASSSTVSYNEQFF
>TRBV30|15|TRBJ1-1
CAWERFGTRGEEAFF
>TRBV5-6|13|TRBJ1-2
CASSDTGGNGYTF
>TRBV4-1|15|TRBJ1-2
CASSQEAEVNYGYTF
>TRBV29-1|15|TRBJ2-1
CSVDMGQGGINEQFF
>TRBV3-1/TRBV3-2|16|TRBJ1-3
CASSQARGPSGNTIYF
>TRBV9|15|TRBJ2-7
CASSVGMGQTYEQYF
>TRBV9|15|TRBJ2-1
CASSVAGSIGNEQFF
>TRBV2|17|TRBJ1-2
CASSVTAGSAGNYGYTF
>TRBV18|13|TRBJ1-1
CASSPGLDTEAFF
>TRBV7-5|16|TRBJ1-5
CARSEETGERNQPQHF
>TRBV19|13|TRBJ2-7
CASSLSQDLSKYF
>TRBV28|14|TRBJ2-2
CASSAAGGSGELFF
>TRBV6-5|12|TRBJ1-6
CASSYLDSPLHF
>TRBV18|16|TRBJ1-2
CASSPLASDGHYGYTF
>TRBV29-1|17|TRBJ1-5
CSVGGAGAAMGNQPQHF
>TRBV11-2|12|TRBJ2-1
CASSSLTLGQFF
>TRBV5-1|12|TRBJ1-2
CASSSALGGYTF